The T cell receptor (beta chain) under discussion was sequenced for a study of CD8 T cells in Susac syndrome. After extraction with the RNeasy kit, roughly 0.45 to 1 ug of the RNA was reverse transcribed using random hexamers. TCRdb itself ran the immunoSEQ multiplex PCR reads through MiXCR, one entry per CDR3 protein. The table lists over 120,000 distinct CDR3 sequences, less than 95% of them singletons, with 0.075% to 0.09% in the top ten. The V segment lost 0 bases and the J segment 5 bases; nucleotides outside the gene matches: 6. Germline V lookup: CDR1 KGHSH, CDR2 LQKENI. The CDR3 covers 15 residues. Sequencing of TCR beta was performed on blood CD8+ and CD4+ T cells.

The specimen sequenced was CD4+ T cells from PBMCs. This chain uses TRBV18 with TRBJ2-5; 7 positions agree with TRBD1. This TCR was recovered from a human donor in good health. The CDR3 reads CASSPPRGQEETQYF. CDR3 DNA: TGTGCCAGCTCACCACCTAGGGGGCAGGAGGAGACCCAGTACTTC.